The sequence of this TCR beta chain was determined in a study of beta chain features in type 1 diabetes (dated by TCRdb to 2016 to 2018). Study-wide context: Mean age, gender distribution, total cell number and subset yield did not differ between patients and healthy donors. Regulatory and stem cell-like memory subsets were isolated from only 8 patients and roughly 8 healthy donors, whereas naive and central memory subsets came from all 28 donors. The study compared TCRB repertoires of sorted circulating CD4+ T cell subsets between recently diagnosed type 1 diabetes patients and matched healthy donors. A total of 107,917,701 sorted cells were examined across all samples, and RNA yield correlated strongly with the number of cells per subset.

This clone was recorded a few times. Its antigen remains undetermined. Base quality data are lacking; no much larger clone is found one base away. All of the isolated RNA was reverse transcribed with the High Capacity cDNA Reverse Transcription Kit, so expressed TCRB transcripts were sequenced. Deep immunoSEQ sequencing was applied to naive, central memory and regulatory T cell samples, giving an average of approximately 4 million total reads per sample. Sorted cells were lysed in RLT buffer and RNA was extracted with DNase-treated RNeasy Micro or Mini kits, depending on cell number. Each cell subset was processed on its own to prevent cross-contamination, while patient and healthy donor samples were processed together. Using the immunoSEQ multiplex PCR, TCRB sequences were amplified from cDNA into 87-bp fragments spanning the CDR3 region. The amplicons were sequenced using the Illumina HiSeq platform. Under the source paper's analysis protocol: Synthetic template baselines were used to correct PCR bias computationally, reads within Hamming distance 2 were collapsed, and singletons that could not be merged were discarded. Reads were aligned against IMGT so that V, D and J genes, CDR3 length and insertions or deletions at six rearrangement sites could be assigned. Within each subset, clonotype counts were normalized to sorted cell number, after which true diversity and Gini coefficients were computed with the tcR R package. The overlap coefficient, calculated on TCRB nucleotide sequences, was used to measure repertoire sharing. As a proxy for the pre-selection repertoire, out-of-frame TCRB sequences from naive cells were analyzed. TCRdb took over this immuneACCESS table, retaining in-frame rearrangements with V and J assigned. Such tables are incomplete; in checked studies, under half of the missing clones stem from an unresolved V gene, and the remainder is unexplained. The DNA gave D and trimming, while V, J and clone size come from that table. The sample has 600,000 to 750,000 clones on record, under 15% of them singletons. Roughly 0.11% of the sample goes to the ten largest clones.

From each donor, a single peripheral blood sample of 95 to 150 mL on average was drawn into heparinised tubes. Naive, central memory, regulatory and stem cell-like memory CD4+ T cells were sorted on a BD FACSAria II using a panel including CD45RO, CCR7, CD25, CD127, CD95 and CD27. All sorted populations exceeded 95% purity. PBMCs were isolated right away by Lymphoprep density gradient centrifugation and were stained directly, without culture. Samples were stained and sorted in pairs, with one healthy donor and one patient per experiment, so that batch effects were minimized. Trimming removed 7 bases from V and 0 bases from J; the gene matches leave 8 bases unexplained. The germline V gene supplies CDR1 ENHRY and CDR2 SYGVKD. Reading from cysteine to phenylalanine, the CDR3 counts 16 amino acids. Kept here is only the CDR3 DNA, which spans 48 bases and is read in frame from base 1. The paper as a whole reports these results and caveats: HLA sub-analyses involved small numbers of individuals, so any influence of HLA type on TCRB rearrangement remained unresolved. PCR might favor shorter templates, but patient and control samples were amplified and corrected together, so any skew would affect both groups equally. Because cDNA rather than genomic DNA was sequenced, highly expressing activated cells could have been over-represented, although no difference in activation and CD3 levels was found between groups. Naive, central memory and regulatory TCRB repertoires appeared to be more alike among patients than among healthy donors. Patients with type 1 diabetes made fewer insertions and deleted more nucleotides at VDJ recombination sites, implying thymic rearrangement abnormalities. A moderate but significant shortening of TCRB CDR3 length was observed in type 1 diabetes patients in all four CD4+ subsets.

The rearranged segments are TRBV10-3 and TRBJ2-1; 8 bases in the middle match TRBD1. This receptor was taken from a man in his thirties or forties with type 1 diabetes. The sample was naive CD4+ T cells from blood. The cell subset or site label for this specimen denotes: true naive CD4+ T cells. CDR3 reads: CAIKSGTGSSYNEQFF. In nucleotides, the sequence is TGTGCCATCAAATCCGGGACAGGATCCTCCTACAATGAGCAGTTCTTC.